This record covers a single T cell receptor beta chain. Profiled with immunoSEQ multiplex PCR; TCRdb holds only in-frame clones, not every one. The table has about 150,000 clones, roughly 88% seen once; the top ten hold over 0.55%. These data belong to a study of blood T cell repertoires in COVID-19. At the level of the study: Researchers got acute and convalescent COVID-19 samples from the United States, Italy and Spain.

V lost 4 bases, J lost 8 bases, and 9 bases stayed unmatched. In germline, CDR1 is SGHNT, CDR2 YYREEE (reference sequence). There are 16 residues in the CDR3. The V and J genes are TRBV5-4 and TRBJ2-1; 13 bases align to TRBD2. Material: peripheral blood. The receptor comes from a man in his sixties with COVID-19, enrolled during active disease. CDR3 coding DNA: TGTGCCAGCAGCGTGGGGACTAGCGGGGTGGTCGATGAGCAGTTCTTC. Amino acids: CASSVGTSGVVDEQFF.